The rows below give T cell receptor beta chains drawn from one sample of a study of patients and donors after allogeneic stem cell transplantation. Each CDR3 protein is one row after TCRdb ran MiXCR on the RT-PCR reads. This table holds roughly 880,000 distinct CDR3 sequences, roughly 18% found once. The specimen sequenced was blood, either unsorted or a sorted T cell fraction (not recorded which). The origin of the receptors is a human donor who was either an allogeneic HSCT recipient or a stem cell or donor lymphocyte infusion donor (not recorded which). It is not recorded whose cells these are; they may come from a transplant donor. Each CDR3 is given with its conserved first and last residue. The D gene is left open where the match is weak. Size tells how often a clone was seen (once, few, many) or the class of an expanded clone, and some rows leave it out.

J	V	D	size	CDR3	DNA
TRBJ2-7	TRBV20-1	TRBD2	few	CSARGRTGGLYEQYF	TGCAGTGCTAGGGGCCGAACGGGGGGGCTTTACGAGCAGTACTTC
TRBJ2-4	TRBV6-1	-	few	CASRLGLAKNIQYF	TGTGCCAGCAGGTTGGGACTAGCCAAAAACATTCAGTACTTC
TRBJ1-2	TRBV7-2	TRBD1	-	CASSYRGYGYTF	TGTGCCAGCAGCTACAGGGGATATGGCTACACCTTC
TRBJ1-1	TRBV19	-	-	CASSIGSANTEAFF	TGTGCCAGTAGTATAGGCAGTGCGAACACTGAAGCTTTCTTT
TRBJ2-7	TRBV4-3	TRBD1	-	CASSQVTTGDPSYEQYF	TGCGCCAGCAGCCAAGTAACGACAGGGGATCCGTCCTACGAGCAGTACTTC
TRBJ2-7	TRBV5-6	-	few	CASSAGDSTYEQYF	TGTGCCAGCAGCGCCGGGGACTCAACCTACGAGCAGTACTTC
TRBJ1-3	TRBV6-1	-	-	CASTLISSGNTIYF	TGTGCCAGCACCCTTATCAGCTCTGGAAACACCATATATTTT
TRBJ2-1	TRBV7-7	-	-	CASSLDGGPNNEQFF	TGTGCTAGCAGCTTAGATGGGGGGCCCAACAATGAGCAGTTCTTC
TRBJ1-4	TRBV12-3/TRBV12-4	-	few	CASSLARGEKLFF	TGTGCCAGCAGTTTAGCGCGGGGGGAAAAACTGTTTTTT
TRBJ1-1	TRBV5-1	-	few	CASTPGVTMNTEAFF	TGCGCCAGCACACCCGGGGTAACAATGAACACTGAAGCTTTCTTT
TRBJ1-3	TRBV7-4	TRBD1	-	CASSLDRGPPGNTIYF	TGTGCCAGCAGCTTAGACAGGGGGCCGCCTGGAAACACCATATATTTT
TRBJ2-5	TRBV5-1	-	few	CASSFGGIETQYF	TGCGCCAGCAGCTTTGGGGGTATCGAGACCCAGTACTTC
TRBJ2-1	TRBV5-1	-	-	CASGQGRGSYNEQFF	TGCGCCAGCGGGCAGGGTCGGGGCTCCTACAATGAGCAGTTCTTC
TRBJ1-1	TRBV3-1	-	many	CASSHGGNTEAFF	TGTGCCAGCAGCCATGGCGGGAACACTGAAGCTTTCTTT
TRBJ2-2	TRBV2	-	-	CASSEKGTAGELFF	TGTGCCAGCAGTGAGAAGGGAACGGCCGGGGAGCTGTTTTTT
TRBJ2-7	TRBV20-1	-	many	CSASPETYEQYF	TGCAGTGCTAGTCCCGAAACTTACGAGCAGTACTTC
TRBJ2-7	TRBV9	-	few	CASSADSRTEQYF	TGTGCCAGCAGCGCGGACAGTCGAACGGAGCAGTACTTC
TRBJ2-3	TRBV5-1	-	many	CASTLEVSTDTQYF	TGCGCCAGCACCCTGGAGGTTAGCACAGATACGCAGTATTTT
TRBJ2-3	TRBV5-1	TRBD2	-	CASSFLSSGIDTDTQYF	TGCGCCAGCAGCTTCCTCTCTAGCGGGATCGACACAGATACGCAGTATTTT
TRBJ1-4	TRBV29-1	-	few	CSVEHSNEKLFF	TGCAGCGTTGAACACTCTAATGAAAAACTGTTTTTT
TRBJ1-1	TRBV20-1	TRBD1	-	CSAEDRGREAFF	TGCAGTGCTGAAGACAGGGGGCGTGAAGCTTTCTTT
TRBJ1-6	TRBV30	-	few	CAWATGNSPLHF	TGTGCCTGGGCCACCGGGAATTCACCCCTCCACTTT
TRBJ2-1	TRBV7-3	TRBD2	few	CASSLTWTGGYNEQFF	TGTGCCAGCAGCTTAACGTGGACGGGAGGGTACAATGAGCAGTTCTTC
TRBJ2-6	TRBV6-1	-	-	CASSDRVSGANVLTF	TGTGCCAGCAGTGATAGGGTCTCTGGGGCCAACGTCCTGACTTTC
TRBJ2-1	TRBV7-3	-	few	CASSYRVGNEQFF	TGTGCCAGCAGCTACAGGGTCGGCAATGAGCAGTTCTTC
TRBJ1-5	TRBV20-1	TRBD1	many	CSAPPTGGPGQPQHF	TGCAGTGCCCCTCCCACAGGGGGCCCCGGTCAGCCCCAGCATTTT
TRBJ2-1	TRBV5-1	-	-	CASSLQGVGYNEQFF	TGCGCCAGCAGCTTACAGGGAGTAGGTTACAATGAGCAGTTCTTC
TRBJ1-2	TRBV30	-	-	CAWESPAGRDYGYTF	TGTGCCTGGGAATCTCCCGCAGGACGCGACTATGGCTACACCTTC
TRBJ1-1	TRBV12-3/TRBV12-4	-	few	CASSIHREGSEAFF	TGTGCCAGCAGTATACACAGGGAGGGATCTGAAGCTTTCTTT
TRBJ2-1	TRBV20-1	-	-	CSARDLASSEQFF	TGCAGTGCTAGAGATCTGGCTAGCAGTGAGCAGTTCTTC
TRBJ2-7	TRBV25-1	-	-	CASSYRVEEQYF	TGTGCCAGCAGTTACAGGGTGGAAGAGCAGTACTTC
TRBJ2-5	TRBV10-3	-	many	CAISERGHQAGVEETQYF	TGTGCCATCAGTGAGAGGGGGCATCAAGCGGGAGTCGAAGAGACCCAGTACTTC
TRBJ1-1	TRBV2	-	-	CAYTNGRPNTEAFF	TGTGCCTACACTAACGGACGACCGAACACTGAAGCTTTCTTT
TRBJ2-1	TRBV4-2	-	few	CASSQWEGQDEQFF	TGTGCCAGCAGCCAGTGGGAAGGTCAGGATGAGCAGTTCTTC
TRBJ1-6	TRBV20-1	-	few	CSARETAYNSPLHF	TGCAGTGCTAGAGAAACAGCATATAATTCACCCCTCCACTTT
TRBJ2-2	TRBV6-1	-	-	CASRSQGVTNTGELFF	TGTGCCAGCAGGTCTCAGGGCGTCACGAACACCGGGGAGCTGTTTTTT
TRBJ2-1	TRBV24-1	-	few	CATSDLTHNEQFF	TGTGCCACCAGTGATTTGACCCACAATGAGCAGTTCTTC
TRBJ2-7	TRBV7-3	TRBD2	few	CASRPLAGETYEQYF	TGTGCCAGCAGACCCCTAGCGGGAGAAACCTACGAGCAGTACTTC
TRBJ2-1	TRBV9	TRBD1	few	CASSVGNRGPWEQFF	TGTGCCAGCAGCGTAGGGAACAGGGGCCCTTGGGAGCAGTTCTTC
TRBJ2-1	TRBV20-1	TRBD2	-	CSARHSGSDHNEQFF	TGCAGTGCTAGACACAGCGGGAGCGACCACAATGAGCAGTTCTTC
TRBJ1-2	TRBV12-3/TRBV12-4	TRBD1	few	CASSLGWRTGNYGYTF	TGTGCCAGCAGTTTGGGTTGGAGGACAGGCAATTATGGCTACACCTTC
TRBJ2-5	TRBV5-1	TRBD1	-	CASSPSDRVQYF	TGCGCCAGCAGCCCGTCCGACAGGGTCCAGTACTTC
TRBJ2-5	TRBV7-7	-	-	CASTPSHGIETQYF	TGTGCTAGCACCCCCTCGCACGGGATAGAGACCCAGTACTTC
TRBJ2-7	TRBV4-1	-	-	CASSQVQRDQQYF	TGCGCCAGCAGCCAAGTCCAACGGGACCAGCAGTACTTC